The present T cell receptor (beta chain) was sequenced within a study of shared clonotypes between healthy human individuals. The germline V gene has CDR1 SGDLS and CDR2 YYNGEE. Losses at the gene ends were 2 bases for V and 7 bases for J; bases not matched to a gene: 8. The CDR3 totals 15 residues. Deep was the level at which the assay was run. Each replicate PCR on the sorted subsets used 200 to 250 ng DNA (about 30,000 T cell genomes). Sequencing was performed with immunoSEQ multiplex PCR; in TCRdb, only in-frame clones are kept and a portion is missing. The data hold about 1.4 million clones, with roughly 96% observed a single time.

The source of this sequence is a man aged 25 to 40 in good health. This chain connects TRBV9 to TRBJ1-4, with 7 bases lining up with TRBD1. The sequenced sample consisted of naive CD4+ T cells sorted from blood. Specified subset: CD45RA+ positively selected. This CDR3 is CASSVRGLGIEKLFF. DNA for the CDR3: TGTGCCAGCAGCGTGAGGGGGCTAGGTATTGAAAAACTGTTTTTT.